This T cell receptor beta chain was sequenced for a study of blood T cell repertoires in COVID-19. Study information: Sites across the United States, Italy and Spain contributed samples from acute and convalescent COVID-19. In each case, the material was cDNA or gDNA derived from T cells, B-cell-depleted T cells, or PBMCs.

The authors' processing: Counts of nucleated cells, estimated from reference gene primer amplification, were obtained. Here immunoSEQ multiplex PCR was the method, and the copy in TCRdb shows in-frame clones only, minus some. The V and J calls and the clone size are those of that table, but D and trimming were determined from the DNA. The data contain about 190,000 clones, 80% of them singletons. Trimming took 5 bases from V and 4 from J; bases not matched to a gene: 10. CDR1 and CDR2 (germline): SGHTA, FQGTGA. This CDR3 contains 15 residues. The chain employs TRBV7-3 and TRBJ2-7, with 8 nucleotides matching TRBD1. This TCR derives from a man in his sixties with acute or convalescent COVID-19. Sequencing was done on a sample of peripheral blood. The CDR3 loop reads CASSPRQGSFYEQYF. In nucleotides, the CDR3 is TGTGCCAGCAGCCCAAGACAGGGGTCGTTTTACGAGCAGTACTTC.